This passage covers 5 T cell receptor beta chains from one sample sequenced in a study of blood T cell repertoires in COVID-19 (dated by TCRdb to about 2020). Library generation was performed with the immunoSEQ multiplex PCR assay. Imported from immuneACCESS, the table was reduced by TCRdb to in-frame sequences with V and J called. These copies leave out some clones; in studies compared against another copy, an unresolved V gene accounts for under half, and the cause of the remainder is not known. Here the sample has about 250,000 clones; 70% to 90% occur a single time. Jointly, the top ten make up roughly 3.1% of the sample. The specimen sequenced was peripheral blood. These receptors all come from a man younger than 35 with active or convalescent COVID-19.

As for this clone: This same CDR3 is encoded by further DNA sequences in the sample. CDR3 coding DNA: TGTGCCAGCAGTTTAAACAGGGGGACTGAAGCTTTCTTT. It translates to CASSLNRGTEAFF. The chain uses TRBV27 and TRBJ1-1, with 8 bases that match TRBD1. Unmatched junction bases numbered 1, after V lost 2 bases and J lost 5 bases. CDR3 length: 13 amino acids. Germline V gives CDR1 MNHEY, CDR2 SMNVEV (reference sequence).

The chain is built from TRBV20-1 and TRBJ2-7; TRBD1 agrees at 8 bases. V lost 3 bases and J lost 6; bases outside the gene matches: 10. The CDR3 has 14 residues. CDR1 and CDR2 from the germline V gene are DFQATT and SNEGSKA (reference sequence). CDR3 loop: CSASRSGTGSEQYF. CDR3 bases: TGCAGTGCTAGTCGCTCGGGGACAGGATCCGAGCAGTACTTC.

The chain carries TRBV5-4 and TRBJ2-5; 7 positions agree with TRBD2. The CDR3 extends over 13 amino acids. From germline, CDR1 is SGHNT and CDR2 YYREEE (reference sequence). The ends lost 2 bases at V and 5 bases at J; junction bases unmatched: 3. Here the CDR3 reads CASSFRGGETQYF. The CDR3 coding sequence is TGTGCCAGCAGCTTTCGGGGAGGGGAGACCCAGTACTTC.

CDR3 nucleotide sequence: TGCGCCAGCAGCTCCGTCTCGGCGGGAGGGTACAATGAGCAGTTCTTC. Its translation: CASSSVSAGGYNEQFF. This chain joins TRBV5-1 and TRBJ2-1; 9 nucleotides line up with TRBD2. The CDR3 is made up of 16 amino acids. Germline V gene data show CDR1 as SGHRS and CDR2 as YFSETQ. Germline trimming cut 3 bases from V and 4 bases from J; bases unmatched to any gene: 8.

The chain carries TRBV5-1 and TRBJ1-1; the match to TRBD1 covers 9 bases. CDR3 length equals 15 residues. CDR1 is SGHRS, CDR2 YFSETQ, per germline. V lost 4 bases to trimming and J lost 1 base; unmatched junction nucleotides: 5. This chain's CDR3 is CASSPTDRGNTEAFF. CDR3 DNA: TGCGCCAGCAGCCCCACGGACAGGGGGAACACTGAAGCTTTCTTT.